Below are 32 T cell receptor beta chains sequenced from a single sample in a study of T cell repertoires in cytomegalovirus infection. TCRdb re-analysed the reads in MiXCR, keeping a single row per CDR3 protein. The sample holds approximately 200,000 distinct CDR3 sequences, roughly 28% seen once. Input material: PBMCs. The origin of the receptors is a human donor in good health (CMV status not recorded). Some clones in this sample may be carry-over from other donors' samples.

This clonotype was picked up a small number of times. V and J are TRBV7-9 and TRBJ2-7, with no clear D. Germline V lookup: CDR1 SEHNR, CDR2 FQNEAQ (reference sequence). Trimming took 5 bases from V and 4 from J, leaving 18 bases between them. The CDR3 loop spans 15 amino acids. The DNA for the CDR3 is TGTGCCAGCAGCCCTGGTTGGGCAGAAGTTTACGAGCAGTACTTC. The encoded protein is CASSPGWAEVYEQYF.

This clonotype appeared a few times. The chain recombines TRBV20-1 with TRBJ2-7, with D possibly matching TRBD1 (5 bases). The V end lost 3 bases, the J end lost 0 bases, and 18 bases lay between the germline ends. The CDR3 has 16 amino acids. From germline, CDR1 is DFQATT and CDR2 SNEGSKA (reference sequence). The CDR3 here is CSASSAHDRISYEQYF. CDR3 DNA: TGCAGTGCTAGTTCCGCCCACGACAGAATCTCCTACGAGCAGTACTTC.

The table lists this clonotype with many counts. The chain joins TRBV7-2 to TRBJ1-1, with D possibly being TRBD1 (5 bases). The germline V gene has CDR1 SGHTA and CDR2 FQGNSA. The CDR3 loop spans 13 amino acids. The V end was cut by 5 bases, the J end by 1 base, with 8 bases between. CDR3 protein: CASSQGRNTEAFF. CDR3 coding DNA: TGTGCCAGCAGCCAGGGACGGAACACTGAAGCTTTCTTT.

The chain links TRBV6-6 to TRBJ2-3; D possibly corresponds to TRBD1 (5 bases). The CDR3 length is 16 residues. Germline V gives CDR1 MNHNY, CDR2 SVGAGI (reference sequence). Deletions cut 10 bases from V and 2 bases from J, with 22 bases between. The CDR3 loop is CATRVETGHFTDTQYF. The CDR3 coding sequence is TGTGCCACTCGGGTCGAAACCGGACATTTCACAGATACGCAGTATTTT.

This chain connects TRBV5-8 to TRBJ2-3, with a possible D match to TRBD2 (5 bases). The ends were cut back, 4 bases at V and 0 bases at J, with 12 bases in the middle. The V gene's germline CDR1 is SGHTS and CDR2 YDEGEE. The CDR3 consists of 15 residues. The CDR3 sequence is CASSHQDWSTDTQYF. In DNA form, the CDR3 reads TGTGCCAGCAGCCACCAGGACTGGAGCACAGATACGCAGTATTTT.

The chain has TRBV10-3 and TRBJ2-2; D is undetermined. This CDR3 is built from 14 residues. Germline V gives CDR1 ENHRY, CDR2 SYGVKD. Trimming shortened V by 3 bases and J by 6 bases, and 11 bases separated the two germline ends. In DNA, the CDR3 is TGTGCCATCAGTGAAAAAGCCGCGGCCGGGGAGCTGTTTTTT. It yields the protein CAISEKAAAGELFF.

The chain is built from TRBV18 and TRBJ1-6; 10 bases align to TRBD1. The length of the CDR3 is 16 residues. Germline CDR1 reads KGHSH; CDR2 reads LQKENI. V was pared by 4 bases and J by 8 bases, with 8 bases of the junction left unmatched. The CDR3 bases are TGTGCCAGCTCACAGTCCGGGACAGGGGCGTATTCACCCCTCCACTTT. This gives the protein CASSQSGTGAYSPLHF.

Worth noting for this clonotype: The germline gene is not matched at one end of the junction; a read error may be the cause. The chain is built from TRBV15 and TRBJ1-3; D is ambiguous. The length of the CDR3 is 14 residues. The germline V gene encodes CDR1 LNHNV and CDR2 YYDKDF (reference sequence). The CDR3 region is CATSRASTGNTIYF. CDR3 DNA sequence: TGTGCCACCAGCAGAGCCTCTACTGGAAACACTATATATTTT.

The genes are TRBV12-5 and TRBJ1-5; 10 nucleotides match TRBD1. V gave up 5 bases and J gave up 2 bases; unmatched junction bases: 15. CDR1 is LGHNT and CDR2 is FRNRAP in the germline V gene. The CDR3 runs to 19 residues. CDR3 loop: CASGPSPGQGSYGNQPQHF. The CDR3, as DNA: TGTGCTAGTGGTCCCAGTCCGGGACAGGGGTCCTATGGCAATCAGCCCCAGCATTTT.

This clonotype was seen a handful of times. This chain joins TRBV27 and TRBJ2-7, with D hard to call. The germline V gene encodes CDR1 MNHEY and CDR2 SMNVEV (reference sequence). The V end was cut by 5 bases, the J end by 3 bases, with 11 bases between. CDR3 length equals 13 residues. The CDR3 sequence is CASSPSWGYEQYF. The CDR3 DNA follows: TGTGCCAGCAGTCCGAGTTGGGGCTACGAGCAGTACTTC.

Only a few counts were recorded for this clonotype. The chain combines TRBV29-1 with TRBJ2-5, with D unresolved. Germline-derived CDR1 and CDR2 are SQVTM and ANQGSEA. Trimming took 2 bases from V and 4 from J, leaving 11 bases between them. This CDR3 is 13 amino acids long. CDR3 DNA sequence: TGCAGCGTTGAACAGGTTTGGGGAGAGACCCAGTACTTC. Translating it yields CSVEQVWGETQYF.

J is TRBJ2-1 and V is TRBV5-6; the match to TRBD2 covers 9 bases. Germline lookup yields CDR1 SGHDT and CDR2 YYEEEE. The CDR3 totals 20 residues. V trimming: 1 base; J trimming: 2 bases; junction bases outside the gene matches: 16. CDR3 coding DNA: TGTGCCAGCAGCTTGAGGATACAGCGGGGGGCTCTAGTGACCTACAATGAGCAGTTCTTC. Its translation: CASSLRIQRGALVTYNEQFF.

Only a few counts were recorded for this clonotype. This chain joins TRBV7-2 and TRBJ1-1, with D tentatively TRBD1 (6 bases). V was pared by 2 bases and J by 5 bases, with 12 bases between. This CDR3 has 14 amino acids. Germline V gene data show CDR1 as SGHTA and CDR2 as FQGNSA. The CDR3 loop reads CASSLQGQGTEAFF. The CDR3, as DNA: TGTGCCAGCAGCTTACAGGGGCAAGGGACTGAAGCTTTCTTT.

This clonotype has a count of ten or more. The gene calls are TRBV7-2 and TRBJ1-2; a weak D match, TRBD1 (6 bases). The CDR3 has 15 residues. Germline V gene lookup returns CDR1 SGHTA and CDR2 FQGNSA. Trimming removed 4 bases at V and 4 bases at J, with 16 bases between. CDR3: CASSSRDNFPYGYTF. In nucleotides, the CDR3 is TGTGCCAGCAGCTCCCGGGACAACTTCCCCTATGGCTACACCTTC. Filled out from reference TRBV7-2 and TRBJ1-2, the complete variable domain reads GAGVSQSPSNKVTEKGKDVELRCDPISGHTALYWYRQSLGQGLEFLIYFQGNSAPDKSGLPSDRFSAERTGGSVSTLTIQRTQQEDSAVYLCASSSRDNFPYGYTFGSGTRLTVV.

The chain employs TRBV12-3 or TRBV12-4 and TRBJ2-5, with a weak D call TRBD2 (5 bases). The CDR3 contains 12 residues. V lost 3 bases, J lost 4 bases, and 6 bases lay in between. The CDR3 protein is CASSFAGETQYF. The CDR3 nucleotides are TGTGCCAGCAGTTTCGCGGGAGAGACCCAGTACTTC.

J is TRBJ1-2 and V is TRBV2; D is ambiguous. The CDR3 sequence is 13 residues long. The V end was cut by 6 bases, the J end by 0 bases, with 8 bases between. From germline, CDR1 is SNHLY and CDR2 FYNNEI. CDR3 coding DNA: TGTGCCAGCAGGCGGGGAGCTAACTATGGCTACACCTTC. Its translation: CASRRGANYGYTF.

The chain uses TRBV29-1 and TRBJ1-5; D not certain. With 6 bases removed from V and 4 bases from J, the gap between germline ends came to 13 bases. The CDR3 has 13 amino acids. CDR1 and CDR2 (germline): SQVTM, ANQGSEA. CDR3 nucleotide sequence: TGCAGCGTCCTCTCGGACCCTAATCAGCCCCAGCATTTT. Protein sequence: CSVLSDPNQPQHF.

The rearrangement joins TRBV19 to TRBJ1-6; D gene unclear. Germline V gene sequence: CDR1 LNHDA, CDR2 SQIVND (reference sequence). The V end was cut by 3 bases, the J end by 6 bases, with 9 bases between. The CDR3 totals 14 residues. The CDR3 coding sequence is TGTGCCAGTAGTATCATAATTACTAATTCACCCCTCCACTTT. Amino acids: CASSIIITNSPLHF.

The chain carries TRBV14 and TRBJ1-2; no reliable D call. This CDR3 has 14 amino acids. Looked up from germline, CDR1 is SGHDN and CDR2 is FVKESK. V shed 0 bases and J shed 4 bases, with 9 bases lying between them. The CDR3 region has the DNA TGTGCCAGCAGCCAAGAGACCCGGCTCTATGGCTACACCTTC. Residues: CASSQETRLYGYTF. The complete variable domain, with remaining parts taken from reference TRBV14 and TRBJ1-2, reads EAGVTQFPSHSVIEKGQTVTLRCDPISGHDNLYWYRRVMGKEIKFLLHFVKESKQDESGMPNNRFLAERTGGTYSTLKVQPAELEDSGVYFCASSQETRLYGYTFGSGTRLTVV.

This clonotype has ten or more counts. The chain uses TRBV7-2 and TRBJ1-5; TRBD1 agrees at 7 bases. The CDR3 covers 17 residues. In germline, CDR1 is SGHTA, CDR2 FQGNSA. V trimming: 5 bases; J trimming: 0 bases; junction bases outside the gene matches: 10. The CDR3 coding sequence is TGTGCCAGCAGCCCGGGACAGTCCCTAGATAGCAATCAGCCCCAGCATTTT. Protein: CASSPGQSLDSNQPQHF.

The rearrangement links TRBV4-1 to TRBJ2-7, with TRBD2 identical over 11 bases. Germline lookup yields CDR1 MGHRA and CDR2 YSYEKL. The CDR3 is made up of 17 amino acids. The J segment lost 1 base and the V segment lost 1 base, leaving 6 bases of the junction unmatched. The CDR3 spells CASSQATSGGLSYEQYF. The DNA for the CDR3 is TGCGCCAGCAGCCAAGCAACTAGCGGGGGTCTATCCTACGAGCAGTACTTC.

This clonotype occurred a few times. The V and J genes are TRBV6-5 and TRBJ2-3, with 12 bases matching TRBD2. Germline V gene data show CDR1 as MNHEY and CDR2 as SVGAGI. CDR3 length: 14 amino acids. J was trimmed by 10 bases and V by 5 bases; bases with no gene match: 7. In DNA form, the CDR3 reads TGTGCCAGCAGTCTAGCGGGGGGGCGATTCGCGCAGTATTTT. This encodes CASSLAGGRFAQYF.

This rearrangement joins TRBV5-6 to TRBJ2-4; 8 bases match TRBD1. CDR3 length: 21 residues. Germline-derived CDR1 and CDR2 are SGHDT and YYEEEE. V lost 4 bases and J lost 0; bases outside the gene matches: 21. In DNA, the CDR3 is TGTGCCAGCAGCCTCCCCCCGGGACAGGCCCTGGAGGGGATAGCCAAAAACATTCAGTACTTC. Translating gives CASSLPPGQALEGIAKNIQYF. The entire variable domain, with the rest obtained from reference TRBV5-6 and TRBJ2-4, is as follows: DAGVTQSPTHLIKTRGQQVTLRCSPKSGHDTVSWYQQALGQGPQFIFQYYEEEERQRGNFPDRFSGHQFPNYSSELNVNALLLGDSALYLCASSLPPGQALEGIAKNIQYFGAGTRLSVL.

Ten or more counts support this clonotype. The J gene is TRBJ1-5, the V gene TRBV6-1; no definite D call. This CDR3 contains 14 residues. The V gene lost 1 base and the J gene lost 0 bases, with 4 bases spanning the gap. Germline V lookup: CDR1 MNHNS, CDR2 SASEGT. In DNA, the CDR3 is TGTGCCAGCAGTGAAGGGTATAGCAATCAGCCCCAGCATTTT. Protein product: CASSEGYSNQPQHF.

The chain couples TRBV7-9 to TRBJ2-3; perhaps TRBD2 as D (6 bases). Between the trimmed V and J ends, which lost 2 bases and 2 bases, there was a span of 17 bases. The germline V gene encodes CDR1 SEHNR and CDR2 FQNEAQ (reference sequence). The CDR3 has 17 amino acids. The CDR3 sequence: CASSLRVGDSSTDTQYF. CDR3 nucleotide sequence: TGTGCCAGCAGCTTAAGAGTCGGGGACTCCTCCACAGATACGCAGTATTTT.

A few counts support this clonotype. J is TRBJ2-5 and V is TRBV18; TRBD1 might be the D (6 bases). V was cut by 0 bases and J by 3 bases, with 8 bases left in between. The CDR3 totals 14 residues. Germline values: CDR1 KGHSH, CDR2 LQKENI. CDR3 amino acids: CASSPPDREETQYF. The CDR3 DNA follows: TGTGCCAGCTCACCACCGGACAGAGAAGAGACCCAGTACTTC.

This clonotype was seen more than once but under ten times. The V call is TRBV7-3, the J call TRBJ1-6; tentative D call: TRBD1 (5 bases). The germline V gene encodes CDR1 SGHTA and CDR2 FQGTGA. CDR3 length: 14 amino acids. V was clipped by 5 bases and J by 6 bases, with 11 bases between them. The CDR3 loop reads CASSVGHFNSPLHF. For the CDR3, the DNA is TGTGCCAGCAGCGTCGGACATTTTAATTCACCCCTCCACTTT.

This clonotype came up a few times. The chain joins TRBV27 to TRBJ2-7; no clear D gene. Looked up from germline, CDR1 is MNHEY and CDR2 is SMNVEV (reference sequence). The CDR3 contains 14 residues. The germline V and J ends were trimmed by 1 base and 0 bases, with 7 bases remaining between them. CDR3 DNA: TGTGCCAGCAGTTTATTGGGCTTCTCCTACGAGCAGTACTTC. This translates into CASSLLGFSYEQYF.

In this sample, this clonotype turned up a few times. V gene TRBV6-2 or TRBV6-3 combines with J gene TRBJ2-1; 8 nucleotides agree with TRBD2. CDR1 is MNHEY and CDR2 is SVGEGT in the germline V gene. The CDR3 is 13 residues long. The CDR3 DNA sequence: TGTTCTCGGGGGGGGAGCCCCTACAATGAGCAGTTCTTC. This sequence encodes CSRGGSPYNEQFF.

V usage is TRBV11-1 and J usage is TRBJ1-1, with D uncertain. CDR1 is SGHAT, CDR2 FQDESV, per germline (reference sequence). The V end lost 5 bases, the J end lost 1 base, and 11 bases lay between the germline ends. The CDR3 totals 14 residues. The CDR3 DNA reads TGTGCCAGCAGCCTCCGAGACTGGAACACTGAAGCTTTCTTT. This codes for CASSLRDWNTEAFF.

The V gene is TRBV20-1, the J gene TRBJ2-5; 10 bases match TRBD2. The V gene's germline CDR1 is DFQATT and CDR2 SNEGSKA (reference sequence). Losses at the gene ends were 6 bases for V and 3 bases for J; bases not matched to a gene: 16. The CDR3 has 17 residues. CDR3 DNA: TGCAGTGCGTCGCCTGCATTAAGCGGGGGGGAAGAAGAGACCCAGTACTTC. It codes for CSASPALSGGEEETQYF.

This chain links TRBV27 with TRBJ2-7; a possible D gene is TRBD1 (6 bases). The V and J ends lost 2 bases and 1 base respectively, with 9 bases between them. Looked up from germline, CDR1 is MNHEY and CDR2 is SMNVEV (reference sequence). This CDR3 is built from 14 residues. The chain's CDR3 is CASSLADRSYEQYF. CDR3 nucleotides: TGTGCCAGCAGTTTAGCTGACAGGTCCTACGAGCAGTACTTC.